This T cell receptor (beta chain) was sequenced during a study of blood T cell repertoires in COVID-19. Overall study: Samples representing acute and convalescent COVID-19 were sourced from the United States, Italy and Spain.

Original processing notes: For nucleated cells, counts were estimated from reference gene primer amplification. Method: immunoSEQ multiplex PCR; TCRdb's copy keeps in-frame clones and lacks some. The V and J calls and clone size are taken from that table; D and trimming were inferred from the DNA. The sample yields about 200,000 clones, 81% seen once. This CDR3 has 15 residues. V gave up 3 bases and J gave up 0 bases, with 9 bases separating them. Per the germline V gene, CDR1 is MGHRA and CDR2 is YSYEKL. Material: peripheral blood. J is TRBJ2-4 and V is TRBV4-1; D is possibly TRBD2 (5 bases). This sequence originates from a woman of 80 years or more with acute or convalescent COVID-19. The DNA for the CDR3 is TGCGCCAGCAGCCACCCCAGCGGAGCCAAAAACATTCAGTACTTC. Amino acid sequence: CASSHPSGAKNIQYF.